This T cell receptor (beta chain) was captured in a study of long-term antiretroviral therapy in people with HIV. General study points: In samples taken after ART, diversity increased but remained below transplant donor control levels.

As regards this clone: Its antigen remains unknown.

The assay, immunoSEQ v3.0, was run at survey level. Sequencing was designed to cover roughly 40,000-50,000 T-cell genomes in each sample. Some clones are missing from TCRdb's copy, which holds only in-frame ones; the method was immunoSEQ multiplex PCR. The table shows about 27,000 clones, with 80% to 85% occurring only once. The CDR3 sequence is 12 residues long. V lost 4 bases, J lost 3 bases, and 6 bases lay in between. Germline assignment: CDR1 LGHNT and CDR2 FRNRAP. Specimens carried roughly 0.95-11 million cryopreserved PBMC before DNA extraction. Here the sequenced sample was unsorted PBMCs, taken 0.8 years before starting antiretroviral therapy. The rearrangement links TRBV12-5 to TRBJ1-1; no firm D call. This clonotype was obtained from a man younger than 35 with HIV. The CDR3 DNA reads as TGTGCTAGTGGTTCCGCCCACACTGAAGCTTTCTTT. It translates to CASGSAHTEAFF.